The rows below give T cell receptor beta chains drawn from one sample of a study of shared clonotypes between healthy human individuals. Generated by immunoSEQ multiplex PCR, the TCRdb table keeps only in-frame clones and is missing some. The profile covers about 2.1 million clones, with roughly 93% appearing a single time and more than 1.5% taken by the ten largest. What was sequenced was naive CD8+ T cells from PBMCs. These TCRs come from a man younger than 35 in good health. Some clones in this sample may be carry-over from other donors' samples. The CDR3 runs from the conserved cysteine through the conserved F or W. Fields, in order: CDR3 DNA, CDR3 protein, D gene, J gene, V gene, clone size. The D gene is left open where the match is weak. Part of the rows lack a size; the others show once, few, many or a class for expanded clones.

CDR3nt: TGTGCCAGCAGCTTAGACCCCCTTTACTCAAGCGGGAGGATAAACAATGAGCAGTTCTTC
CDR3aa: CASSLDPLYSSGRINNEQFF
d_gene: TRBD2
j_gene: TRBJ2-1
v_gene: TRBV11-3
abundance: .

CDR3nt: TGTGCCAGCAGCCTGGTCAGTACCTACGAGCAGTACTTC
CDR3aa: CASSLVSTYEQYF
d_gene: .
j_gene: TRBJ2-7
v_gene: TRBV14
abundance: .

CDR3nt: TGTGCCAGCAGCTTACGACTAGCTGGGGGAGGGGAGACCCAGTACTTC
CDR3aa: CASSLRLAGGGETQYF
d_gene: TRBD2
j_gene: TRBJ2-5
v_gene: TRBV13
abundance: .

CDR3nt: TGTGCCAGCAGCGAAGCTCCAGGGACGGAGGCTAACACTGAAGCTTTCTTT
CDR3aa: CASSEAPGTEANTEAFF
d_gene: .
j_gene: TRBJ1-1
v_gene: TRBV28
abundance: .

CDR3nt: TGTGCCAGCCAACCTCCGGGAGGGTCCTACAATGAGCAGTTCTTC
CDR3aa: CASQPPGGSYNEQFF
d_gene: TRBD2
j_gene: TRBJ2-1
v_gene: TRBV4-2
abundance: .

CDR3nt: TGTGCCAGCAGTACTCAGGGCAGCCCTAACTATGGCTACACCTTC
CDR3aa: CASSTQGSPNYGYTF
d_gene: .
j_gene: TRBJ1-2
v_gene: TRBV28
abundance: .

CDR3nt: TGTGCCAGCAGCCAAGTCCCCGGAGCAGAGGGCTACACCTTC
CDR3aa: CASSQVPGAEGYTF
d_gene: .
j_gene: TRBJ1-2
v_gene: TRBV4-2
abundance: .

CDR3nt: TGCGCCAGCAGCCAAGATCGGGGAATCAATCAGCCCCAGCATTTT
CDR3aa: CASSQDRGINQPQHF
d_gene: .
j_gene: TRBJ1-5
v_gene: TRBV4-3
abundance: .

CDR3nt: TGTGCCAGCAGCCCCTCGGTAGAGCAGTTCTTC
CDR3aa: CASSPSVEQFF
d_gene: .
j_gene: TRBJ2-1
v_gene: TRBV9
abundance: .

CDR3nt: TGTGCCAGCAGCTTGTCGGTCAGGGGCGCAGAGACCCAGTACTTC
CDR3aa: CASSLSVRGAETQYF
d_gene: .
j_gene: TRBJ2-5
v_gene: TRBV5-4
abundance: .

CDR3nt: TGCGCCAGCAGCCAAGATAGACTAGCGGGAGGGTACAATGAGCAGTTCTTC
CDR3aa: CASSQDRLAGGYNEQFF
d_gene: TRBD2
j_gene: TRBJ2-1
v_gene: TRBV4-3
abundance: .

CDR3nt: TGTGCCAGCAGTGAAGTCTTCTCCAACTTCGAGCAGTACTTC
CDR3aa: CASSEVFSNFEQYF
d_gene: .
j_gene: TRBJ2-7
v_gene: TRBV6-1
abundance: .

CDR3nt: TGTGCCAGCAGCTCAGGACAGAGCAATCAGCCCCAGCATTTT
CDR3aa: CASSSGQSNQPQHF
d_gene: .
j_gene: TRBJ1-5
v_gene: TRBV7-9
abundance: .

CDR3nt: TGTGCCAGCGAGGCGAGGGCAATGAACACTGAAGCTTTCTTT
CDR3aa: CASEARAMNTEAFF
d_gene: .
j_gene: TRBJ1-1
v_gene: TRBV28
abundance: once

CDR3nt: TGTGCCAGCAGTCCCCCCGAGGGTGCCACTGAAGCTTTCTTT
CDR3aa: CASSPPEGATEAFF
d_gene: .
j_gene: TRBJ1-1
v_gene: TRBV28
abundance: .

CDR3nt: TGTGCCAGCAGCCAAGAAGACTCGAGCGGGAGTAAGTACGAGCAGTACTTC
CDR3aa: CASSQEDSSGSKYEQYF
d_gene: TRBD2
j_gene: TRBJ2-7
v_gene: TRBV4-2
abundance: .

CDR3nt: TGTGCCAGCAGTTACGGTAGCGGGAGGGGAAATGAGCAGTTCTTC
CDR3aa: CASSYGSGRGNEQFF
d_gene: TRBD2
j_gene: TRBJ2-1
v_gene: TRBV6-5
abundance: .

CDR3nt: TGTGCCAGCAGCCAAGACGGGACCTCTCACTACGAGCAGTACTTC
CDR3aa: CASSQDGTSHYEQYF
d_gene: .
j_gene: TRBJ2-7
v_gene: TRBV4-2
abundance: .

CDR3nt: TGTGCCAGTAGTATGTGGACTAGCCTCGCTTTCTCCTACAATGAGCAGTTCTTC
CDR3aa: CASSMWTSLAFSYNEQFF
d_gene: TRBD2
j_gene: TRBJ2-1
v_gene: TRBV19
abundance: .

CDR3nt: TGCGCCAGCAATATACGGCGGGAAATCAACGAGCAGTACTTC
CDR3aa: CASNIRREINEQYF
d_gene: .
j_gene: TRBJ2-7
v_gene: TRBV10-2
abundance: .

CDR3nt: TGTGCCAGCAGCCCCAGGGCCTCTAGCACAGATACGCAGTATTTT
CDR3aa: CASSPRASSTDTQYF
d_gene: .
j_gene: TRBJ2-3
v_gene: TRBV13
abundance: .

CDR3nt: TGTGCCATCCTCTTTAGGGACCCACAGCAGCCCCAGCATTTT
CDR3aa: CAILFRDPQQPQHF
d_gene: .
j_gene: TRBJ1-5
v_gene: TRBV9
abundance: .

CDR3nt: TGTGCCAGCAGCGAACGGGACACTAACTATGGCTACACCTTC
CDR3aa: CASSERDTNYGYTF
d_gene: .
j_gene: TRBJ1-2
v_gene: TRBV9
abundance: .

CDR3nt: TGCAGCGCCCCACCGGCCAACGGCTATGGCTACACCTTC
CDR3aa: CSAPPANGYGYTF
d_gene: .
j_gene: TRBJ1-2
v_gene: TRBV29-1
abundance: .

CDR3nt: TGTGCCAGCCAGCTCCACGCGGGAGGGTCAGATACGCAGTATTTT
CDR3aa: CASQLHAGGSDTQYF
d_gene: TRBD2
j_gene: TRBJ2-3
v_gene: TRBV6-4
abundance: .

CDR3nt: TGCGCCAGCAGTCAGAGGGGGACCGGGGAGCTGTTTTTT
CDR3aa: CASSQRGTGELFF
d_gene: .
j_gene: TRBJ2-2
v_gene: TRBV4-1
abundance: .

CDR3nt: TGTGCCAGCAGTTTCCCCGAGCCCCAGCATTTT
CDR3aa: CASSFPEPQHF
d_gene: .
j_gene: TRBJ1-5
v_gene: TRBV28
abundance: once

CDR3nt: TGTGCCAGCAGAACAGGGTCACCTGTTTACGAGCAGTACTTC
CDR3aa: CASRTGSPVYEQYF
d_gene: .
j_gene: TRBJ2-7
v_gene: TRBV28
abundance: .

CDR3nt: TGTGCCAGCACCTTAGGGGCCCGAGAGACCCAGTACTTC
CDR3aa: CASTLGARETQYF
d_gene: .
j_gene: TRBJ2-5
v_gene: TRBV28
abundance: .